The 25 T cell receptor beta chains given below trace back to one sample, sequenced in a study of human T cells and chemical hapten exposure. Time point in this sample: patch test 3, about 24 weeks after DPC sensitization. As to treatment: therapeutic diphenylcyclopropenone sensitization with weekly scalp DPC. TCRdb re-called the RACE reads with MiXCR, one entry per CDR3 protein. The top ten clones hold around 2.4% of a sample with 130,000 or so distinct CDR3 sequences, roughly 10% of them seen once. Sequencing used whole blood, obtained in connection with sensitization to the hapten diphenylcyclopropenone (DPC). The receptors come from a woman in her forties or fifties with alopecia areata. Some clones in this sample may be carry-over from other donors' samples.

The genes are TRBV10-3 and TRBJ2-2, with a tentative D call TRBD1 (5 bases). The V gene's germline CDR1 is ENHRY and CDR2 SYGVKD. The V gene lost 3 bases and the J gene lost 5 bases, with 13 bases spanning the gap. The CDR3 has 15 residues. CDR3 DNA sequence: TGTGCCATCAGTGACAGGCAGGGTCGAACCGGGGAGCTGTTTTTT. Amino acids: CAISDRQGRTGELFF.

This clonotype was seen a few times. The V call is TRBV6-2 or TRBV6-3, the J call TRBJ2-1; TRBD2 is a possible D gene (5 bases). Germline V lookup: CDR1 MNHEY, CDR2 SVGEGT. The CDR3 is 14 residues long. The V and J ends lost 6 bases and 7 bases respectively, with 16 bases between them. CDR3 DNA sequence: TGTGCCAGCAGCCACGTCAGGCCGGGGAATGAGCAGTTCTTC. Translated: CASSHVRPGNEQFF.

V and J are TRBV20-1 and TRBJ2-5; D ambiguous. The CDR3 consists of 15 residues. Trimming shortened V by 8 bases and J by 5 bases, and 24 bases separated the two germline ends. Germline V gene sequence: CDR1 DFQATT, CDR2 SNEGSKA (reference sequence). For the CDR3, the DNA is TGCAGTTTCCCTACCGGCGTGATGGGCAGGGAGACCCAGTACTTC. This codes for CSFPTGVMGRETQYF.

The V gene is TRBV6-6, the J gene TRBJ2-7; D gene uncertain. V was trimmed by 5 bases and J by 8 bases, leaving 13 bases between them. This CDR3 is 12 amino acids long. Germline V CDR1 and CDR2: MNHNY, SVGAGI (reference sequence). This CDR3 reads CASSIRGPQQYF. CDR3 nucleotide sequence: TGTGCCAGCAGTATCAGAGGCCCCCAGCAGTACTTC.

The chain has TRBV2 and TRBJ1-5, with TRBD1 matching over 8 bases. V trimming: 3 bases; J trimming: 7 bases; junction bases outside the gene matches: 5. Germline V gene data show CDR1 as SNHLY and CDR2 as FYNNEI. This CDR3 has 14 residues. Here the CDR3 DNA reads TGTGCCAGCAGTGACCGACAGGGGATCCAGCCCCAGCATTTT. It codes for CASSDRQGIQPQHF.

This clonotype has more than one count but fewer than ten. The chain combines TRBV30 with TRBJ2-3; D is undetermined. With 3 bases removed from V and 8 bases from J, the gap between germline ends came to 12 bases. The CDR3 loop spans 12 amino acids. Looked up from germline, CDR1 is GTSNPN and CDR2 is SVGIG (reference sequence). In nucleotides, the CDR3 is TGTGCCTGGAGCGCGCTCACGAGTACGCAGTATTTT. It is translated as CAWSALTSTQYF.

The V gene is TRBV6-5, the J gene TRBJ1-2; 8 bases are shared with TRBD1. The germline CDR1 and CDR2 sequences are MNHEY and SVGAGI. CDR3 length equals 15 residues. With V trimmed by 2 bases and J by 4 bases, 6 bases remained unmatched. The CDR3 nucleotides read TGTGCCAGCAGTTACCGGGGACAGGACTTCTATGGCTACACCTTC. It codes for CASSYRGQDFYGYTF.

Written as DNA, the CDR3 is TGCAGTGCTAGCGACAGCTCCTACAATGAGCAGTTCTTC. Protein product: CSASDSSYNEQFF. This chain connects TRBV20-1 to TRBJ2-1; D possibly corresponds to TRBD1 (5 bases). The CDR3 is 13 amino acids. Germline CDR1 and CDR2: DFQATT and SNEGSKA (reference sequence). V was shortened by 3 bases and J by 0 bases, with 6 bases between the two germline ends.

The chain employs TRBV9 and TRBJ2-2; no clear D. Germline values: CDR1 SGDLS, CDR2 YYNGEE. Trimming removed 0 bases from V and 2 bases from J, with 8 bases in between. This CDR3 is 15 amino acids long. The CDR3: CASSVGTINTGELFF. DNA of the CDR3: TGTGCCAGCAGCGTAGGGACCATCAACACCGGGGAGCTGTTTTTT.

This clonotype was detected ten times or more. This CDR3 reads CASSLNSLETQYF. In nucleotides, the CDR3 is TGTGCCAGCAGCTTAAATAGCTTGGAGACCCAGTACTTC. The chain has TRBV7-2 and TRBJ2-5, with D unclear. Germline-derived CDR1 and CDR2 are SGHTA and FQGNSA. The CDR3 spans 13 residues. The V end lost 2 bases, the J end lost 5 bases, and 9 bases lay between the germline ends.

This clonotype was detected ten times or more. The rearrangement uses TRBV7-9 and TRBJ2-2; tentative D call: TRBD2 (5 bases). CDR3 length: 16 residues. Trimming stripped 1 base from V and 4 bases from J, with 13 bases between. Germline loops: CDR1 SEHNR, CDR2 FQNEAQ (reference sequence). The DNA for the CDR3 is TGTGCCAGCAGCTTAGGGGCAGGAGGAGGCACCGGGGAGCTGTTTTTT. As protein: CASSLGAGGGTGELFF.

The chain is built from TRBV2 and TRBJ2-6; D possibly corresponds to TRBD1 (6 bases). The length of the CDR3 is 14 residues. The germline CDR1 and CDR2 sequences are SNHLY and FYNNEI. Between the trimmed V and J ends, which lost 6 bases and 4 bases, there was a span of 10 bases. The CDR3 spells CASSTGTGANVLTF. The CDR3 DNA reads TGTGCCAGCAGCACCGGGACAGGGGCCAACGTCCTGACTTTC.

This clonotype was seen ten or more times. The chain combines TRBV6-1 with TRBJ2-4; 10 bases align to TRBD1. The germline V gene encodes CDR1 MNHNS and CDR2 SASEGT. The length of the CDR3 is 13 residues. V gave up 6 bases and J gave up 7 bases; unmatched junction bases: 3. CDR3 sequence: CASRTGGTNIQYF. DNA for the CDR3: TGTGCCAGCAGGACAGGGGGCACGAACATTCAGTACTTC.

The genes are TRBV7-2 and TRBJ2-3; D is perhaps TRBD1 (5 bases). Trimming left V 5 bases short and J 3 bases short, with 15 bases between. The CDR3 length is 15 residues. Germline-derived CDR1 and CDR2 are SGHTA and FQGNSA. CDR3 in amino acids: CASSIVGAETDTQYF. CDR3 bases: TGTGCCAGCAGCATAGTTGGGGCAGAGACAGATACGCAGTATTTT. The entire variable domain, with the rest obtained from reference TRBV7-2 and TRBJ2-3, is as follows: GAGVSQSPSNKVTEKGKDVELRCDPISGHTALYWYRQSLGQGLEFLIYFQGNSAPDKSGLPSDRFSAERTGGSVSTLTIQRTQQEDSAVYLCASSIVGAETDTQYFGPGTRLTVL.

This clonotype was counted ten times or more. The chain combines TRBV20-1 with TRBJ2-3, with TRBD2 identical over 9 bases. This CDR3 contains 15 residues. In germline, CDR1 is DFQATT, CDR2 SNEGSKA (reference sequence). V lost 3 bases, J lost 5 bases, and 9 bases stayed unmatched. CDR3 protein: CSARGATSGLDTQYF. The CDR3 DNA is TGCAGTGCTAGGGGGGCGACTAGCGGTCTAGATACGCAGTATTTT.

This clonotype was counted many times. This sequence joins TRBV20-1 and TRBJ1-5; D possibly corresponds to TRBD1 (6 bases). Germline V gives CDR1 DFQATT, CDR2 SNEGSKA (reference sequence). V lost 1 base to trimming and J lost 5 bases, with 12 bases between them. The CDR3 runs to 14 residues. CDR3 bases: TGCAGTGCTAGAGGTCGGGACACTTATCAGCCCCAGCATTTT. Translating gives CSARGRDTYQPQHF.

This clonotype was counted many times. CDR3 residues: CATSEWDNTGELFF. CDR3 sequence (DNA): TGTGCCACCAGTGAGTGGGACAATACCGGGGAGCTGTTTTTT. The chain carries TRBV24-1 and TRBJ2-2; TRBD1 might be the D (6 bases). The CDR3 sequence is 14 residues long. Trimming left V 4 bases short and J 5 bases short, with 10 bases between. Germline lookup yields CDR1 KGHDR and CDR2 SFDVKD.

The chain combines TRBV27 with TRBJ1-1, with D possibly matching TRBD1 (6 bases). Germline CDR1 MNHEY, CDR2 SMNVEV (reference sequence). The ends were cut back, 0 bases at V and 1 base at J, with 18 bases in the middle. This CDR3 comprises 18 residues. The CDR3 spells CASSLSRVQGGENTEAFF. CDR3 coding DNA: TGTGCCAGCAGTTTATCGAGAGTCCAAGGGGGGGAGAACACTGAAGCTTTCTTT.

This clonotype was picked up a small number of times. This rearrangement joins TRBV12-3 or TRBV12-4 to TRBJ2-7; D ambiguous. The CDR3 extends over 14 amino acids. V was pared by 1 base and J by 2 bases, with 9 bases between. CDR3 in amino acids: CASSLDSSPYEQYF. CDR3 DNA sequence: TGTGCCAGCAGTTTAGACTCTTCGCCCTACGAGCAGTACTTC.

The CDR3 nucleotides read TGCGCCAGCAGCTTGTATGGCGACTGGAACACAGATACGCAGTATTTT. Its translation: CASSLYGDWNTDTQYF. The chain carries TRBV5-1 and TRBJ2-3; D gene uncertain. Trimming pared 1 base from V and 2 bases from J, leaving 14 bases between. CDR1 is SGHRS, CDR2 YFSETQ, per germline. This CDR3 spans 16 amino acids.

This clonotype has only a few counts. The rearrangement uses TRBV2 and TRBJ1-1; D unclear. This CDR3 has 14 amino acids. Trimming pared 1 base from V and 2 bases from J, leaving 8 bases between. Looked up from germline, CDR1 is SNHLY and CDR2 is FYNNEI. The CDR3 sequence is CASSEGHLNTEAFF. CDR3 in DNA: TGTGCCAGCAGTGAAGGACACCTCAACACTGAAGCTTTCTTT.

Turning to this clonotype: The junction and the germline gene differ at one end; a read error may be behind it. CDR3: CASSLRAPVSGTMYF. CDR3 DNA sequence: TGTGCCAGCAGCCTTCGAGCCCCGGTTTCAGGCACCATGTATTTT. V gene TRBV3-1 combines with J gene TRBJ1-3; D remains ambiguous. The germline CDR1 and CDR2 sequences are LGHDT and YNNKEL (reference sequence). The CDR3 covers 15 residues.

The chain links TRBV6-2 or TRBV6-3 to TRBJ2-5; 7 bases are shared with TRBD2. Germline values: CDR1 MNHEY, CDR2 SVGEGT. With 6 bases clipped from V and 4 bases from J, the junction kept 5 bases outside the gene matches. The CDR3 spans 13 residues. The CDR3 region has the DNA TGTGCCAGCAGCGGACCGGGAGGAGAGACCCAGTACTTC. Translation: CASSGPGGETQYF.

The V call is TRBV7-9, the J call TRBJ2-3; weak D call: TRBD1 (5 bases). The CDR3 loop spans 13 amino acids. V lost 5 bases and J lost 3, with 9 bases in between. Germline CDR1 reads SEHNR; CDR2 reads FQNEAQ (reference sequence). The CDR3 sequence is CASSAKGTDTQYF. CDR3 bases: TGTGCCAGCAGCGCGAAGGGGACAGATACGCAGTATTTT.

The chain links TRBV5-1 to TRBJ2-3; 10 bases fit TRBD2. This CDR3 has 14 residues. Per the germline V gene, CDR1 is SGHRS and CDR2 is YFSETQ. V shed 0 bases, J shed 6 bases, and the junction held 1 base outside the gene matches. In DNA, the CDR3 is TGCGCCAGCAGCTTGGCTAGCGGGGGTGATACGCAGTATTTT. Translating it yields CASSLASGGDTQYF.